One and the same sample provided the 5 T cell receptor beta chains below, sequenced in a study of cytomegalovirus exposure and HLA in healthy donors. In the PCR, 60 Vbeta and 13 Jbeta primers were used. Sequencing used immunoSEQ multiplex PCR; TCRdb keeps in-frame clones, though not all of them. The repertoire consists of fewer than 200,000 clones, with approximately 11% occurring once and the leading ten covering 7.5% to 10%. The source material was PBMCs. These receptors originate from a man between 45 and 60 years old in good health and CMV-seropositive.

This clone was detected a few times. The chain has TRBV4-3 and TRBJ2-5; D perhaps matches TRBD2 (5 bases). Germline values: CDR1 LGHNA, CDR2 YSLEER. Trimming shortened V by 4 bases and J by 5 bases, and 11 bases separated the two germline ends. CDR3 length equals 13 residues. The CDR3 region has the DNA TGCGCCAGCAGCCGAAGGGAGTTGGAGACCCAGTACTTC. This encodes CASSRRELETQYF.

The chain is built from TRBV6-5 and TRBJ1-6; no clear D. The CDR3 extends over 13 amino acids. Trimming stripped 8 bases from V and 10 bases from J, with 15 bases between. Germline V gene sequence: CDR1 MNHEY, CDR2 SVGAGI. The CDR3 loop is CASGLYMFSPLHF. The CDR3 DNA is TGTGCCAGCGGACTATATATGTTCTCACCCCTCCACTTT.

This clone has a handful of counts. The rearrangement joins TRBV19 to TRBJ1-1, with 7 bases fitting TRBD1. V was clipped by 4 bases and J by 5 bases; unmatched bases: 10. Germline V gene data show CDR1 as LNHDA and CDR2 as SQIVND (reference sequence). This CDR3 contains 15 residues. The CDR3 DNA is TGTGCCAGTAGTACGGTGAAGGGGGCGAAGACTGAAGCTTTCTTT. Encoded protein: CASSTVKGAKTEAFF.

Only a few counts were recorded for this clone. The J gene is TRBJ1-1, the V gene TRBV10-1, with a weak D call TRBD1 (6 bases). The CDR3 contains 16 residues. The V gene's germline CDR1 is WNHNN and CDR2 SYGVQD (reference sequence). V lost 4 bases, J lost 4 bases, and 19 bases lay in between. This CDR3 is CASSGDKERVGTEAFF. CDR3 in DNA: TGCGCCAGCAGTGGGGACAAGGAAAGGGTTGGCACTGAAGCTTTCTTT.

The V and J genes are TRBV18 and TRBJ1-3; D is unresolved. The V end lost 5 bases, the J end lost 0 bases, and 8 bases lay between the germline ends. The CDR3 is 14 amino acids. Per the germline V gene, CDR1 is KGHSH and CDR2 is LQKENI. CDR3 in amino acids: CASSRGVSGNTIYF. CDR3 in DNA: TGTGCCAGCTCAAGAGGCGTCTCTGGAAACACCATATATTTT.